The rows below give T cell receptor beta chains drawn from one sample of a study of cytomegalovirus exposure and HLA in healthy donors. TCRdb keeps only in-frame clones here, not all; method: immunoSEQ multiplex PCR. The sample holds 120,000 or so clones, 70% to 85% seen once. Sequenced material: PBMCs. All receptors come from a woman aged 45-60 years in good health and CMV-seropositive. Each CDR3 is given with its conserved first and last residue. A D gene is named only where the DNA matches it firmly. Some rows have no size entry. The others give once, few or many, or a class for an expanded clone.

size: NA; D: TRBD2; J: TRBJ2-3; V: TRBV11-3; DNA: TGTGCCAGCAGCTCGACTAGCGGGGGGGCCTCTACGCAGTATTTT; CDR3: CASSSTSGGASTQYF
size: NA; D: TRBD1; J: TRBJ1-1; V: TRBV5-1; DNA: TGCGCCAGCAGCATAGACAGGGGTGTAGTGGTAACTGAAGCTTTCTTT; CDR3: CASSIDRGVVVTEAFF
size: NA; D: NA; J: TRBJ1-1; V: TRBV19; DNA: TGTGCCTCAAAGCTACCTTTGAACACTGAAGCTTTCTTT; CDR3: CASKLPLNTEAFF
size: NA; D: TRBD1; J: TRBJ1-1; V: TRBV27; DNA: TGTGCCAGCAGGGAGACAGGGTCGGGCACTGAAGCTTTCTTT; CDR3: CASRETGSGTEAFF
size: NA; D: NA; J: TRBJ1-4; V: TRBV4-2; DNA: TGTGCCAGCAGCCAGAGGGGGGGCATTGAAAAACTGTTTTTT; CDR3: CASSQRGGIEKLFF
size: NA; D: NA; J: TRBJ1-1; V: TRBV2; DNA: TGTGCCAGCGGTTCCCAGGGATCCACTGAAGCTTTCTTT; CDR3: CASGSQGSTEAFF
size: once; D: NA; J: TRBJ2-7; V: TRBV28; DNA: TGTGCCAGCAGTTTAAACCGGGGGATTTACGAGCAGTACTTC; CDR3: CASSLNRGIYEQYF
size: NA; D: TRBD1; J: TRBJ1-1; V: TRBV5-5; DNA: TGTGCCAGCAGCTTGGGAGGTCAGGGGGCGTTTTCTAGGGACACTGAAGCTTTCTTT; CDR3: CASSLGGQGAFSRDTEAFF
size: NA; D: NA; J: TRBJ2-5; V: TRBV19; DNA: TGTGCCAGTAGTATAGCTCGGGGGATGGAGACCCAGTACTTC; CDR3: CASSIARGMETQYF
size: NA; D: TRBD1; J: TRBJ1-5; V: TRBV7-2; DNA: TGTGCCAGCAGCTTTGGACAGGCGGGGCAGCCCCAGCATTTT; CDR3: CASSFGQAGQPQHF
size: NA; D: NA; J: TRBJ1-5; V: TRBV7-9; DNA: TGTGCCAGCAGCCCGGGGAGCAATCAGCCCCAGCATTTT; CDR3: CASSPGSNQPQHF
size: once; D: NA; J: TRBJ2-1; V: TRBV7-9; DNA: TGTGCCAGCAGCCCTACTAGGGAGCAGTTCTTC; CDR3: CASSPTREQFF
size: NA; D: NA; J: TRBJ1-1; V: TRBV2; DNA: TGTGCCAGCAATAGCGGACGGAACACTGAAGCTTTCTTT; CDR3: CASNSGRNTEAFF
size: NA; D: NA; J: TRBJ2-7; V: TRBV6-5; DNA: TGTGCCAGCAGTCGCGCTTTCCAAGCCTTAGACGAGCAGTACTTC; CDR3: CASSRAFQALDEQYF
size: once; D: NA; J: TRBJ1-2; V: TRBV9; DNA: TGTGCCAGCAGCGTAGAATCCCTTGGCGGTGGCTACACCTTC; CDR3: CASSVESLGGGYTF
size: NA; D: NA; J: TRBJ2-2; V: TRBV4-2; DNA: TGTGCCAGCAGCCAAGATTGGTTTCGGGGCACCGGGGAGCTGTTTTTT; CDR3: CASSQDWFRGTGELFF
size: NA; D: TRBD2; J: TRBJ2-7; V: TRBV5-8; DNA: TGTGCCAGCAGTCCCGGGACTAGCGGGACCGACTCCTACGAGCAGTACTTC; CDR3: CASSPGTSGTDSYEQYF
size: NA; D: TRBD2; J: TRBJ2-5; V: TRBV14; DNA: TGTGCCAGCAGCCCTCAGCTAGCGGGAGGGAAGGAGACCCAGTACTTC; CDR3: CASSPQLAGGKETQYF
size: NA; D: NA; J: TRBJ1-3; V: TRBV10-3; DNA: TGTGCCATCAGTGACAACAGGGTGAGGGGAAACACCATATATTTT; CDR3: CAISDNRVRGNTIYF
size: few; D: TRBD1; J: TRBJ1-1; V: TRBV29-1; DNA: TGCAGCGCTAAGGAAGGGGGCGCCGACACTGAAGCTTTCTTT; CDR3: CSAKEGGADTEAFF
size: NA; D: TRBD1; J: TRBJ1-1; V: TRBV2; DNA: TGTGCCAGCAGTACCCGGGACAGCCGATACACTGAAGCTTTCTTT; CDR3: CASSTRDSRYTEAFF
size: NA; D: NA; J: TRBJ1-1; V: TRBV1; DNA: TGCACCAGCAGCCATCAACCTGACTTGCCCCTGAACACTGAAGCTTTCTTT; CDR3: CTSSHQPDLPLNTEAFF
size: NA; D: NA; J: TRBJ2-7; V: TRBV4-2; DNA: TGTGCCAGCAGCCCGGAAACGGGGATGTACGAGCAGTACTTC; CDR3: CASSPETGMYEQYF
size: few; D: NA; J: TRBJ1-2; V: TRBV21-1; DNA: TGTGCCAGCAGCCTCGGGATCTTCTATGGCTACACCTTC; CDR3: CASSLGIFYGYTF
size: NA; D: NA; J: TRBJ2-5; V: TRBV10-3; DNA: TGTGCCATCAGTGAGCCGGGTGAGACCCAGTACTTC; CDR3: CAISEPGETQYF
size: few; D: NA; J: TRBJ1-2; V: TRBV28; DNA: TGTGCCAGCAGTTTCTATTCCAGGGGCTTAGGCTATGGCTACACCTTC; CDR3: CASSFYSRGLGYGYTF
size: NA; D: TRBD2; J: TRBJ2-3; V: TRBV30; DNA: TGTGCCTGGACACCGACTAGCGGGGAGGTGGATACGCAGTATTTT; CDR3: CAWTPTSGEVDTQYF
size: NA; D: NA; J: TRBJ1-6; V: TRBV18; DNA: TGTGCCAGCTCACCACCCCGGTATAATTCACCCCTCCACTTT; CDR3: CASSPPRYNSPLHF
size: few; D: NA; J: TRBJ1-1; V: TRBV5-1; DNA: TGCGCCAGCAGCTTGGAGCCAGGCGTGAACACTGAAGCTTTCTTT; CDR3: CASSLEPGVNTEAFF
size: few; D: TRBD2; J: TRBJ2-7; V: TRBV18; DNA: TGTGCCAGCTCCCGTACGACTAGCGGGAGCGACGAGCAGTACTTC; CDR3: CASSRTTSGSDEQYF
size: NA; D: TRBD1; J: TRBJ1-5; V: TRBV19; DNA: TGTGCCAGTAGGGGGACAGGGAATCGGTATCAGCCCCAGCATTTT; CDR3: CASRGTGNRYQPQHF
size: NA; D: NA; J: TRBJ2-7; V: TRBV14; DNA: TGTGCCAGCAGCCAACAAAGAGGGTCCGAGCAGTACTTC; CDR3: CASSQQRGSEQYF
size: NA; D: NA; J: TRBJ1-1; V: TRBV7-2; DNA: TGTGCCAGCAGCTCGGGGGGAGGCGCTTTCTTT; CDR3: CASSSGGGAFF
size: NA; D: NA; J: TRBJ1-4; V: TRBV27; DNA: TGTGCCAGCAGTTCGCCTCGGGATGCCGAAAAACTGTTTTTT; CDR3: CASSSPRDAEKLFF
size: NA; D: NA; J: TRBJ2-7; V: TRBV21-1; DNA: TGTGCCAGCAGCAAAGGTGCTTTCGGAACTAGCGGATCTGAGGCCTACGAGCAGTACTTC; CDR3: CASSKGAFGTSGSEAYEQYF
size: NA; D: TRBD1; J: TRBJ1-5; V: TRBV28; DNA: TGTGCCAGCAGCAGGACAGGGGGCCGAGTGGAGCCCCAGCATTTT; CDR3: CASSRTGGRVEPQHF
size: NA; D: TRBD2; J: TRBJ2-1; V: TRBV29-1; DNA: TGCAGCGTTGAAGGGACTAGCGGGAGGGTGTACAATGAGCAGTTCTTC; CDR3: CSVEGTSGRVYNEQFF
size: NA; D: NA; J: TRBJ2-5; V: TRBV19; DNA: TGTGCCAGTAGTCAAAACCAAGAGACCCAGTACTTC; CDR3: CASSQNQETQYF
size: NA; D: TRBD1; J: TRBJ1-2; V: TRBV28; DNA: TGTGCCAGCAACCCTACAGGGGGCCCCTATGGCTACACCTTC; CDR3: CASNPTGGPYGYTF
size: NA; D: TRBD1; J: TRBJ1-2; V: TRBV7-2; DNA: TGTGCCAGCAGCTTAGGGGGGACAGGGGCGCGCTATGGCTACACCTTC; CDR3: CASSLGGTGARYGYTF
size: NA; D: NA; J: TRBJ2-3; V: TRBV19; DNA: TGTGCCAGTAGTATTCTAACTAGTAAAACAGATACGCAGTATTTT; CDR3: CASSILTSKTDTQYF